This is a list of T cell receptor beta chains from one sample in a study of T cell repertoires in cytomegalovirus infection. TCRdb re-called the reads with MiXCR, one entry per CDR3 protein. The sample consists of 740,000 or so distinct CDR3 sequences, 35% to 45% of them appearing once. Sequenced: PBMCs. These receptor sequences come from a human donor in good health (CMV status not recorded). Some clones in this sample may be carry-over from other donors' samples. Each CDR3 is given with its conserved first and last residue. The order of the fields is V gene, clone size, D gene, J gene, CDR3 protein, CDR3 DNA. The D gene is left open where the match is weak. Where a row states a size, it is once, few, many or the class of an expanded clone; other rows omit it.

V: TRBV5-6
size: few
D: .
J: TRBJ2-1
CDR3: CASSFVTGGFNEQFF
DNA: TGTGCCAGCAGCTTCGTCACAGGAGGGTTCAATGAGCAGTTCTTC

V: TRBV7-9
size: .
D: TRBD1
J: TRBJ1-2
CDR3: CASSVGQGTNYGYTF
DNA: TGTGCCAGCAGCGTAGGACAGGGAACTAACTATGGCTACACCTTC

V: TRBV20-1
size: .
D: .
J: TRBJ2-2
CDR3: CSAPPHLGLFANTGELFF
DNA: TGCAGTGCTCCCCCCCACCTGGGACTCTTCGCGAACACCGGGGAGCTGTTTTTT

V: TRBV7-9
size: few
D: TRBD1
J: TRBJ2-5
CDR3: CASSLRQTGGVETQYF
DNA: TGTGCCAGCAGCTTACGTCAGACAGGGGGCGTAGAGACCCAGTACTTC

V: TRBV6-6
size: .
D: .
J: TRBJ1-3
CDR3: CASTNRPGAPSSGNTIYF
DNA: TGTGCCAGCACCAACCGGCCGGGGGCGCCGAGCTCTGGAAACACCATATATTTT

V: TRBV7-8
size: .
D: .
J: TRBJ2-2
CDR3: CARRLGAWDGWELFF
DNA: TGTGCCAGGAGGTTAGGCGCGTGGGATGGCTGGGAGCTGTTTTTT

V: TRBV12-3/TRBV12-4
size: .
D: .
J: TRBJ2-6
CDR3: CASLPRGRGHATGANVLTF
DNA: TGTGCCAGCCTGCCCAGGGGGAGGGGGCACGCTACGGGGGCCAACGTCCTGACTTTC

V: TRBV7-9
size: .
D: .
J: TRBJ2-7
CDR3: CASSSSLVGGRYEQYF
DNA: TGTGCCAGCAGCTCCTCATTGGTAGGAGGGAGGTACGAGCAGTACTTC

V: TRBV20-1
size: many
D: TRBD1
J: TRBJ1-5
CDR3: CSARTGSQPQHF
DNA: TGCAGTGCTCGGACAGGGAGTCAGCCCCAGCATTTT

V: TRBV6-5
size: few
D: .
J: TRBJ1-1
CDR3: CASSSARRGTEAFF
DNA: TGTGCCAGCAGTTCCGCCCGCCGAGGCACTGAAGCTTTCTTT

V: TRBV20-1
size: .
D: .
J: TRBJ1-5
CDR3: CSARDGDRQPQHF
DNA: TGCAGTGCCAGGGACGGGGACCGCCAGCCCCAGCATTTT

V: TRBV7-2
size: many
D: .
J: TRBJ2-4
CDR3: CASSLRGDQGKNIQYF
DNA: TGTGCCAGCTCCCTAAGAGGGGATCAAGGCAAAAACATTCAGTACTTC

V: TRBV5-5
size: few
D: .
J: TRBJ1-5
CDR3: CASSGFQGSNQPQHF
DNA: TGTGCCAGCAGCGGATTCCAGGGGTCCAATCAGCCCCAGCATTTT

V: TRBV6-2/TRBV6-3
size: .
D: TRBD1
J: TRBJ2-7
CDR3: CASSYRVDRGRNYEQYF
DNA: TGTGCCAGCAGTTACCGAGTCGACAGGGGTCGAAACTACGAGCAGTACTTC

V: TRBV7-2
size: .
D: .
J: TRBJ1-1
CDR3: CASSLGGINTEAFF
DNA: TGTGCCAGCAGCTTGGGGGGGATCAACACTGAAGCTTTCTTT

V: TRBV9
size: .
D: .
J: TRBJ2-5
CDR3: CASSLSAGSQETQYF
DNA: TGTGCCAGCAGCTTAAGCGCGGGAAGCCAAGAGACCCAGTACTTC

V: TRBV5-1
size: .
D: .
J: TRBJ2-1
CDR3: CASSLRNLDDGRVGYNEQFF
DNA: TGCGCCAGCAGCTTGCGGAACCTGGATGACGGAAGGGTAGGGTACAATGAGCAGTTCTTC